The present T cell receptor beta chain was sequenced within a study of cytomegalovirus exposure and HLA in healthy donors. General observations from the study: It was reported that the classifier diagnosed cytomegalovirus status with high specificity and sensitivity in both the original and validation cohorts. Researchers reported that a few CMV-associated chains were confirmed in vitro as CMV antigen-specific.

Donors came from a validation cohort of about 120 subjects, distinct from the first 666-subject cohort. The CDR3 runs to 16 residues. Germline V lookup: CDR1 ENHRY, CDR2 SYGVKD. Deletions cut 3 bases from V and 4 bases from J, with 15 bases between. Remarks on this clone: The antigen is not known.

Libraries were prepared by immunoSEQ multiplex PCR; TCRdb keeps only in-frame clonotypes and omits some of them. The sample lists under 75,000 clones, around 92% occurring once. This clonotype was obtained from a man younger than 35 in good health and CMV-seropositive. Sample: PBMCs. The rearrangement joins TRBV10-3 to TRBJ2-2; D may be TRBD2 (6 bases). Here the CDR3 reads CAISEGAEGPTGELFF. The CDR3 bases are TGTGCCATCAGTGAAGGGGCGGAGGGGCCCACCGGGGAGCTGTTTTTT.